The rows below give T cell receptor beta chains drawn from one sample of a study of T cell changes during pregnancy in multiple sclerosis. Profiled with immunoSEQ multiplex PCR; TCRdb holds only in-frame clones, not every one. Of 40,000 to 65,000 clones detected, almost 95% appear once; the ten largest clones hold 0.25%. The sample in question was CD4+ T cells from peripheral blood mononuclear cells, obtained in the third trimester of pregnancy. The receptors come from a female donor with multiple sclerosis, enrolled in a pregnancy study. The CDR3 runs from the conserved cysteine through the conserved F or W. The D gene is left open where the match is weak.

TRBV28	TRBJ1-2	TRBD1	TGTGCCAGCAGTTTACTTAGACAGGGGGACTATGGCTACACCTTC	CASSLLRQGDYGYTF
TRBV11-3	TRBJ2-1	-	TGTGCCAGCAGCTTAAGCTACTACAATGAGCAGTTCTTC	CASSLSYYNEQFF
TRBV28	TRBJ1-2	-	TGTGCCAGCAGTCCCTCAGGGGCCAACTATGGCTACACCTTC	CASSPSGANYGYTF
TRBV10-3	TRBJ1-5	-	TGTGCCATCAGTGAGGCAGGTCGAGGGTATAGCAATCAGCCCCAGCATTTT	CAISEAGRGYSNQPQHF
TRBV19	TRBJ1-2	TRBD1	TGTGCCAGTAGTACCCAGCTGACAGGGTCCTATGGCTACACCTTC	CASSTQLTGSYGYTF
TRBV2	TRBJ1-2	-	TGTGCCAGCAGTCCCCAGGGGTCGGGATCTAACTATGGCTACACCTTC	CASSPQGSGSNYGYTF
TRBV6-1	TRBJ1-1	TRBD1	TGTGCCAGCAGATTGACAGGGCCCACTGAAGCTTTCTTT	CASRLTGPTEAFF
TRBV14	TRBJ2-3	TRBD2	TGTGCCAGCAGCCAAGATCTCCTTACTAGCGGGACCACAGATACGCAGTATTTT	CASSQDLLTSGTTDTQYF
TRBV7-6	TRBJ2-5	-	TGTGCCAGCAGCCTCACGCGGGTTGGGGAGACCCAGTACTTC	CASSLTRVGETQYF
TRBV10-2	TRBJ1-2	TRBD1	TGCGCCAGCAGTGAGTCGATTATTCCGGGACAGAATGGCTACACCTTC	CASSESIIPGQNGYTF
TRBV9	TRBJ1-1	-	TGTGCCAGCAGCACGGGACACATGAACACTGAAGCTTTCTTT	CASSTGHMNTEAFF
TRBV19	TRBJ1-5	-	TGTGCCAGTAGCCCCTCCGGGGGCAATCAGCCCCAGCATTTT	CASSPSGGNQPQHF